The clone carrying this T cell receptor (beta chain) was seen repeatedly, ten times or more. MiXCR was run by TCRdb on the 5' RACE reads, yielding one entry per CDR3 protein. This sample has approximately 62,000 distinct CDR3 sequences, with 9.5% to 15% found just once. This entry comes from a study of early T cells in non-severe SARS-CoV-2 infection. This CDR3 spans 13 amino acids. Germline CDR1 reads SNHLY; CDR2 reads FYNNEI. The rearrangement uses TRBV2 and TRBJ2-7; D possibly corresponds to TRBD1 (6 bases). Sequencing input: whole blood. The source of this sequence is an adult who was a healthcare worker with PCR-confirmed SARS-CoV-2 infection or an uninfected control (not recorded which). In nucleotides, the CDR3 is TGTGGATCCGTAGGGGGTACTTCCTACGAGCAGTACTTC. Encoded protein: CGSVGGTSYEQYF.